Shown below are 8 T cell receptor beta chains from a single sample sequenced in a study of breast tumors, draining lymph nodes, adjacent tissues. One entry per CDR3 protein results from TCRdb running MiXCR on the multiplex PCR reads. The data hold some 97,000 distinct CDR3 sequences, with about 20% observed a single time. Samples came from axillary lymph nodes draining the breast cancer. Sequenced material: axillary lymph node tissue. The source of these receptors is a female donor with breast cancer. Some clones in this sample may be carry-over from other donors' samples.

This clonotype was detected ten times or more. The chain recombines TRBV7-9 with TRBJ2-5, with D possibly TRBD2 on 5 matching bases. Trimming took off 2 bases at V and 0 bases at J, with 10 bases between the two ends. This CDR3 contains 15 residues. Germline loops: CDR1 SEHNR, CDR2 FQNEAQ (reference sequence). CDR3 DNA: TGTGCCAGCAGCTTATGGGGAGCGGACCAAGAGACCCAGTACTTC. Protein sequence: CASSLWGADQETQYF.

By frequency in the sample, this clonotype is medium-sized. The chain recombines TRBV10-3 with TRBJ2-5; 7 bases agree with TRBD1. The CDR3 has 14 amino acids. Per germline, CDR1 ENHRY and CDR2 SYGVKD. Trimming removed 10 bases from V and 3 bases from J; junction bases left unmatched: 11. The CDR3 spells CATKETGREETQYF. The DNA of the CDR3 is TGTGCCACTAAAGAGACAGGGCGGGAAGAGACCCAGTACTTC.

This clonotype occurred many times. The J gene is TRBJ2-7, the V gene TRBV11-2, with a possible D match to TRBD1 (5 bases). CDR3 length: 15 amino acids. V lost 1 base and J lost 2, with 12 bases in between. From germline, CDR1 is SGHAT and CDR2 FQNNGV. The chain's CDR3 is CASSLAGHKAYEQYF. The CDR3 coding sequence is TGTGCCAGCAGCTTAGCCGGACACAAGGCCTACGAGCAGTACTTC.

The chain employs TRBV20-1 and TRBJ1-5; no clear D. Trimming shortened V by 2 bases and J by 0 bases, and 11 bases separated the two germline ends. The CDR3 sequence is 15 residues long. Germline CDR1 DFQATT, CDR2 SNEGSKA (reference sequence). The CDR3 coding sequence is TGCAGTGCTAGATCCGGAGCCTATAGCAATCAGCCCCAGCATTTT. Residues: CSARSGAYSNQPQHF.

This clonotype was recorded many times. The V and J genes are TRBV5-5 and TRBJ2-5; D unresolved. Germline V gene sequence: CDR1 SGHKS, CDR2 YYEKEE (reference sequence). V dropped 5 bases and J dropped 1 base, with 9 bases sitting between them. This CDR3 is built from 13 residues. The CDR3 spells CASRLGFQETQYF. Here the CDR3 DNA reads TGTGCCAGCAGGCTAGGGTTCCAAGAGACCCAGTACTTC.

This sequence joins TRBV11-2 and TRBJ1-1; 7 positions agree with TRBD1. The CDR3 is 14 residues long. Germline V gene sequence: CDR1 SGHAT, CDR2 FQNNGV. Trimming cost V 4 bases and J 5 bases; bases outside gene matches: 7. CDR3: CASSSSGTETEAFF. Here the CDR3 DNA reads TGTGCCAGCAGCTCCTCCGGGACAGAAACTGAAGCTTTCTTT.

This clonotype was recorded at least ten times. The CDR3 DNA sequence: TGCAGTGCTCAATCGGACAGGGGGAGACAAGAGACCCAGTACTTC. This encodes CSAQSDRGRQETQYF. The chain couples TRBV20-1 to TRBJ2-5; 10 nucleotides line up with TRBD1. This CDR3 is 15 amino acids long. CDR1 is DFQATT and CDR2 is SNEGSKA in the germline V gene (reference sequence). J was trimmed by 2 bases and V by 5 bases; bases with no gene match: 8.

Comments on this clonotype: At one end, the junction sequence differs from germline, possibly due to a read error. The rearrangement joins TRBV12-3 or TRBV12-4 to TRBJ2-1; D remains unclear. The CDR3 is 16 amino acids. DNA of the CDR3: TGTGCCGGCAGTTTGGCAGGCCAACTAACCTACAATGAGCAGTTCTTC. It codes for CAGSLAGQLTYNEQFF.